This T cell receptor (beta chain) is from a study of shared clonotypes between healthy human individuals. In the case of this clone: The antigen is undetermined.

TCRdb's copy holds only in-frame clones and misses some; the assay was immunoSEQ multiplex PCR. The sample carries a few million clones, over 85% recorded once. The study's findings and limits: Clonotypes which were not shared had lower generation probabilities than clonotypes that all four donors shared.

Germline CDR1 MNHNS, CDR2 SASEGT. The CDR3 runs 16 residues. V lost 5 bases and J 0 bases, leaving 14 bases between the germline ends. Sequenced: naive CD4+ T cells sorted from blood. Subset in this sample: CD45RA+ positively selected. The clonotype comes from a young man in good health. The chain carries TRBV6-1 and TRBJ1-3; D gene unclear. CDR3 amino acids: CASSQGSLFSGNTIYF. The DNA of the CDR3 is TGTGCCAGCAGTCAAGGGTCGCTCTTCTCTGGAAACACCATATATTTT.